This record covers a single TCR beta chain. Its target is not known. PCR was performed using 60 Vbeta and 13 Jbeta primers. Profiling relied on immunoSEQ multiplex PCR, and the TCRdb table lists in-frame clones only, not all of them. The sample includes 120,000 or so clones, 65% to 85% seen only once; the top ten take roughly 4.1%. The source of the sample is a study of cytomegalovirus exposure and HLA in healthy donors. Study-level points and caveats: Another analysis was done later, and it associated 15,000 to 20,000 TCR beta sequences with HLA alleles at 0.05 false discovery rate. Many donors shared some public TCRs, even though most TCR sequences were rare.

CDR3 length: 15 amino acids. Germline V gives CDR1 SGHTA, CDR2 FQGNSA. Trimming took off 2 bases at V and 7 bases at J, with 17 bases between the two ends. This receptor was identified in a man between 18 and 35 years old in good health and CMV-seropositive. The sequenced sample consisted of PBMCs. The chain employs TRBV7-2 and TRBJ1-2; TRBD1 might be the D (6 bases). This CDR3 reads CASSLFRTEPSGYTF. In DNA, the CDR3 is TGTGCCAGCAGCTTATTTAGGACAGAGCCTTCTGGCTACACCTTC.